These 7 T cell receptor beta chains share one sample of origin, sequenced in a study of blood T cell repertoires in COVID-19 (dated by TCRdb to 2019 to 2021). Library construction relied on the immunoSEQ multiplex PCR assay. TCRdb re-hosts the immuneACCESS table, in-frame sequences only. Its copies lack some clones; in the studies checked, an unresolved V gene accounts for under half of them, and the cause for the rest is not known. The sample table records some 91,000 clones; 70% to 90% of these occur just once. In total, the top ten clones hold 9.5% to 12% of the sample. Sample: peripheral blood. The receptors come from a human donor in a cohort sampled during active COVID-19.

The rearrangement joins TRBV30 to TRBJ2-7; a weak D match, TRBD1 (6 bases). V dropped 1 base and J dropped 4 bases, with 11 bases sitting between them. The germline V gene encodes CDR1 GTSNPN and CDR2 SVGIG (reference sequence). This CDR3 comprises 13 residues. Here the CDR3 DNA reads TGTGCCTGGAGTGGGACAGCAAAGTACGAGCAGTACTTC. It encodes CAWSGTAKYEQYF.

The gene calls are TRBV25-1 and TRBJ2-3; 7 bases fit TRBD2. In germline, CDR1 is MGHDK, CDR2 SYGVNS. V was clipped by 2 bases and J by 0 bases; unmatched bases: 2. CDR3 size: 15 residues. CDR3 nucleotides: TGTGCCAGCAGTGAACTTAGCGGGAGCACAGATACGCAGTATTTT. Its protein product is CASSELSGSTDTQYF.

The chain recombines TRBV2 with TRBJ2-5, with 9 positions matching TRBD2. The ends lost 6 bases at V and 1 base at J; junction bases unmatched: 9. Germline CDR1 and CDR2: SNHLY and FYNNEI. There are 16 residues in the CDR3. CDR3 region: CASRVRPSGAQETQYF. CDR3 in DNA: TGTGCCAGCAGAGTTCGACCTAGCGGGGCCCAAGAGACCCAGTACTTC.

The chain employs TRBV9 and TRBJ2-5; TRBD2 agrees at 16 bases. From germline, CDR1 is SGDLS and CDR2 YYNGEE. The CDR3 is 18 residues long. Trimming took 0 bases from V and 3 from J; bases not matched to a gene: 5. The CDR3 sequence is CASSVGGTSGGAEETQYF. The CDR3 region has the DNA TGTGCCAGCAGCGTAGGAGGGACTAGCGGGGGGGCTGAAGAGACCCAGTACTTC.

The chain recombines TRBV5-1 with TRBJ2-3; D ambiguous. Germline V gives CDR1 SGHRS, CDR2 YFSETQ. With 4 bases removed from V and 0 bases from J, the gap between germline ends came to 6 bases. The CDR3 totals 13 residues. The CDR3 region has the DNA TGCGCCAGCAGCCACAGTAGCACAGATACGCAGTATTTT. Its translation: CASSHSSTDTQYF.

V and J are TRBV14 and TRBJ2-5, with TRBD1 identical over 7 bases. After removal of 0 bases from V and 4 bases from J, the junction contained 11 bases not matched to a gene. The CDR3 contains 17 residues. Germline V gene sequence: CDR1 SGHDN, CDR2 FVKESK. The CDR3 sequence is CASSQEFRRGPGETQYF. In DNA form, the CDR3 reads TGTGCCAGCAGCCAAGAATTTCGTAGGGGGCCGGGAGAGACCCAGTACTTC. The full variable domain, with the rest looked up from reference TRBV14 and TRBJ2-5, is EAGVTQFPSHSVIEKGQTVTLRCDPISGHDNLYWYRRVMGKEIKFLLHFVKESKQDESGMPNNRFLAERTGGTYSTLKVQPAELEDSGVYFCASSQEFRRGPGETQYFGPGTRLLVL.

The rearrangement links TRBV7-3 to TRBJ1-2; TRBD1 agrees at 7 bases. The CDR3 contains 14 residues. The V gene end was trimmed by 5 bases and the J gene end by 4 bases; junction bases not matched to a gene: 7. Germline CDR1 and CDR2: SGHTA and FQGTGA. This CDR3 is CASSIDRVGYGYTF. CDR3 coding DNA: TGTGCCAGCAGCATAGACAGGGTGGGCTATGGCTACACCTTC.